This entry features one T cell receptor (beta chain) sequence. Noted time point: blood 2 weeks post-SBRT. Treatment described: 15 Gy SBRT to primary tumor, nephrectomy 4 weeks later. This specimen comes from a study of radiation and T cells in renal cell carcinoma. Libraries were prepared by immunoSEQ multiplex PCR; TCRdb keeps only in-frame clonotypes and omits some of them. Here the sample spans around 130,000 clones, 85% to 90% being singletons. Germline CDR1 reads MGHRA; CDR2 reads YSYEKL. The CDR3 totals 15 residues. Trimming shortened V by 1 base and J by 5 bases, and 14 bases separated the two germline ends.

The sample was blood, taken from a patient whose treatment included radiotherapy and nephrectomy. The chain recombines TRBV4-1 with TRBJ1-2; TRBD1 might be the D (6 bases). This clonotype originated in a woman in her seventies with renal cell carcinoma. CDR3 nucleotide sequence: TGCGCCAGCAGCCAAGTCAGGGGCCCTGTTTATGGCTACACCTTC. As protein: CASSQVRGPVYGYTF.